The subject of this entry is one T cell receptor (beta chain). Its antigen is undetermined. The record originates from a study of neurological immune-mediated disorders. General study results and limits: Patients with HTLV-1-associated myelopathy showed the most TCR clonal expansion. Those with multiple sclerosis showed the least, falling below healthy controls.

The CDR3 is made up of 13 amino acids. The germline V gene has CDR1 LNHDA and CDR2 SQIVND (reference sequence). The germline V and J ends were trimmed by 4 bases and 5 bases, with 9 bases remaining between them. Template-switch 5'RACE cDNA synthesis added a 10-nucleotide unique molecular identifier. A single run covered 15-18 subjects with over 170 million TCR-beta sequences. MiXCR, run by TCRdb on the 5' RACE reads, gives a single entry per CDR3 protein. The sample includes around 80,000 distinct CDR3 sequences, approximately 10% of them seen just once. PBMCs stored at -80 C, numbering 2 million, were the origin of the unsorted libraries.

The origin of this receptor is a middle-aged man in good health. V and J are TRBV19 and TRBJ2-1; D not certain. The sample comprised PBMCs. The CDR3, as DNA: TGTGCCAGTAGTACTCTACAGAACAATGAGCAGTTCTTC. Translating it yields CASSTLQNNEQFF.